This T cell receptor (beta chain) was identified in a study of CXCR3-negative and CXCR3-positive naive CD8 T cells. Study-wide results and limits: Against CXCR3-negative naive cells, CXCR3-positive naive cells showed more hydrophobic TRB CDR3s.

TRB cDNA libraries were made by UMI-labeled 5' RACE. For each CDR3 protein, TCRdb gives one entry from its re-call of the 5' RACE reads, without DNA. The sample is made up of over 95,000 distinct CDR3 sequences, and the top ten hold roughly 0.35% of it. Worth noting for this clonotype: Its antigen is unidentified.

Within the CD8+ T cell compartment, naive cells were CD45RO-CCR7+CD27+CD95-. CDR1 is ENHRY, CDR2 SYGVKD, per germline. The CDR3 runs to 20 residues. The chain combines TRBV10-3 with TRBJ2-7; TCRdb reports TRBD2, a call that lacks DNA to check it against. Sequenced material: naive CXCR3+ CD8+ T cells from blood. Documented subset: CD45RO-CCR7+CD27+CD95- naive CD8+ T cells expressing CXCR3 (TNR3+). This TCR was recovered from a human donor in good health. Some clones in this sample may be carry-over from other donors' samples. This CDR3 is CAISAPEGGLAGKNSYEQYF.